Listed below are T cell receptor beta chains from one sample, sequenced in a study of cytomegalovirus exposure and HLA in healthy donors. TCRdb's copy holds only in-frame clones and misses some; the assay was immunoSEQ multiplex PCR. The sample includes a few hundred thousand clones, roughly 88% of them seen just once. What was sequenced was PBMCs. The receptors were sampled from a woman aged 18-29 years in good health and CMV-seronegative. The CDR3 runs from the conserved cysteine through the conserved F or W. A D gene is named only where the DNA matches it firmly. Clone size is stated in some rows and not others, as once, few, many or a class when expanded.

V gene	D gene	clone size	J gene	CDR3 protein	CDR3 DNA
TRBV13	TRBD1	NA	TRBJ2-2	CASSNQGGTGGNTGELFF	TGTGCCAGCAGCAACCAAGGCGGGACAGGAGGGAACACCGGGGAGCTGTTTTTT
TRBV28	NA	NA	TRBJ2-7	CASRGRAAPSSYEQYF	TGTGCCAGCAGGGGCAGGGCGGCCCCAAGCTCCTACGAGCAGTACTTC
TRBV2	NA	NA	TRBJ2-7	CASTQEGGGPHPYEQYF	TGTGCCAGCACCCAGGAGGGTGGGGGACCACATCCCTACGAGCAGTACTTC
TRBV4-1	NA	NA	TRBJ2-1	CASSQVNTNNEQFF	TGCGCCAGCAGCCAAGTAAACACCAACAATGAGCAGTTCTTC
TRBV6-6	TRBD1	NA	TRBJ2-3	CASTEDRGTDTQYF	TGTGCCAGCACCGAGGACAGGGGCACAGATACGCAGTATTTT
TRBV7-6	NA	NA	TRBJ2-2	CASSLEGGVPGELFF	TGTGCCAGCAGCTTAGAAGGCGGCGTCCCCGGGGAGCTGTTTTTT
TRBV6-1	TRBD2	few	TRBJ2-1	CASSELSSGSGRNEQFF	TGTGCCAGCAGTGAATTGTCTAGCGGGAGTGGTAGGAATGAGCAGTTCTTC
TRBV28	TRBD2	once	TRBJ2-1	CASSPPTSGPLEQFF	TGTGCCAGCAGCCCTCCGACTAGCGGCCCACTGGAGCAGTTCTTC
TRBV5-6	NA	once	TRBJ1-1	CASSVRGTEAFF	TGTGCCAGCAGCGTCAGGGGCACTGAAGCTTTCTTT
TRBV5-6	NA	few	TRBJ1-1	CASLQEGNTEAFF	TGTGCCAGCCTACAGGAGGGGAACACTGAAGCTTTCTTT
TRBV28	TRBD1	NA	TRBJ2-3	CASSSPDRASGDTQYF	TGTGCCAGCAGTTCGCCGGACAGGGCATCAGGAGATACGCAGTATTTT